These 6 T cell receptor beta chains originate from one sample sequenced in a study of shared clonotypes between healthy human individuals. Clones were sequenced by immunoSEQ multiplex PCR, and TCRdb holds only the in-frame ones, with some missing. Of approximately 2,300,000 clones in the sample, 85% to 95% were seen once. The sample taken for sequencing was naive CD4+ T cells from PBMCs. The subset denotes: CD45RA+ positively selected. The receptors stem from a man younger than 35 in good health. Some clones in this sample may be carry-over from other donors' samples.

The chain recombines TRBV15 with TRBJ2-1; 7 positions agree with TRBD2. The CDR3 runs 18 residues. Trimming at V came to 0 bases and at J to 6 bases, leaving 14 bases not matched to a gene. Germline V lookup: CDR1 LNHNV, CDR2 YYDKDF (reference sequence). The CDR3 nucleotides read TGTGCCACCAGCAGAGAGACGGCTAGCGGATGGTTAGCCAATGAGCAGTTCTTC. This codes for CATSRETASGWLANEQFF.

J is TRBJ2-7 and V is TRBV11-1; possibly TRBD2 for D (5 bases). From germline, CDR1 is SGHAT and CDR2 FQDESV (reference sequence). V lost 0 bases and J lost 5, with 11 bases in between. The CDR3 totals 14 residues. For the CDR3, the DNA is TGTGCCAGCAGCTTAGCGGGAGTGGAGCACGAGCAGTACTTC. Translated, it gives CASSLAGVEHEQYF.

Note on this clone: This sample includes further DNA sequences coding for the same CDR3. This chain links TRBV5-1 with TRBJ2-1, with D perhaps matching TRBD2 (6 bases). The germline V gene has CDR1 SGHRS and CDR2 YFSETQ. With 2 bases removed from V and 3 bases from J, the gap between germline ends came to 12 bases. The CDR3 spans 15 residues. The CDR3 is CASSFLAGIYNEQFF. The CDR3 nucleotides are TGCGCCAGCAGCTTTTTGGCGGGGATCTACAATGAGCAGTTCTTC.

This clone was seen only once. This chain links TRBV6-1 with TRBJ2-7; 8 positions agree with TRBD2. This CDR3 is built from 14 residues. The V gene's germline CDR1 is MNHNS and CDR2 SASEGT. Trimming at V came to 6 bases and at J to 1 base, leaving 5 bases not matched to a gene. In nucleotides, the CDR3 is TGTGCCAGCAGGGAGCGGGAGTTGTCCTACGAGCAGTACTTC. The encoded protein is CASRERELSYEQYF.

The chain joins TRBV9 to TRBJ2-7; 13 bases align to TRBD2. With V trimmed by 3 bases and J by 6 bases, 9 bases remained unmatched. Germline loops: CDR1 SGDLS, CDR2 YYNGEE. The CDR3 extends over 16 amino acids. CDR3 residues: CASSATGTSGISEQYF. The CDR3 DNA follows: TGTGCCAGCAGCGCTACCGGGACTAGCGGGATCTCCGAGCAGTACTTC.

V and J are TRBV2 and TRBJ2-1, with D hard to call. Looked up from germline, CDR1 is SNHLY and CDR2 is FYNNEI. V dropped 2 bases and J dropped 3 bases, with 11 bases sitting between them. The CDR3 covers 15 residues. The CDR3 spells CASSEFLAVYNEQFF. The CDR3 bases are TGTGCCAGCAGTGAATTCCTTGCTGTCTACAATGAGCAGTTCTTC. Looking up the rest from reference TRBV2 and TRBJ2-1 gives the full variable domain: EPEVTQTPSHQVTQMGQEVILRCVPISNHLYFYWYRQILGQKVEFLVSFYNNEISEKSEIFDDQFSVERPDGSNFTLKIRSTKLEDSAMYFCASSEFLAVYNEQFFGPGTRLTVL.